This TCR beta chain comes out of a study of T cell repertoires and HLA-DP antigens. Looking at the study overall: The donors, ranging 18-to-29 to 60-to-69 years, included a couple of males and one female.

CD4+ cells expanded for around 15 days were restimulated 24 h with allogeneic-DPB1 HeLa cells. Stimulation used HeLa cells expressing transduced HLA-DPA1/DPB1, HLA-DM, invariant chain and CD80. Untouched CD4+ T cells were bead-isolated from PBMC at roughly 98% purity. CDR1 and CDR2 (germline): LNHDA, SQIVND (reference sequence). CDR3 size: 15 residues. The ends lost 3 bases at V and 12 bases at J; junction bases unmatched: 5. Primers targeted 54 TRBV and 13 TRBJ segments. For cultured samples, the target was under 65,000 T cell genomes at survey resolution. Libraries were prepared by immunoSEQ multiplex PCR; TCRdb keeps only in-frame clonotypes and omits some of them. The sample holds around 2,000 clones, around 70% seen once.

Material for sequencing was CD137- CD4+ T cells from cultured PBMCs. The clonotype originates from a man in his fifties or sixties in good health and CMV-seronegative. The chain uses TRBV19 and TRBJ2-1; 16 bases fit TRBD2. CDR3 sequence reads: CASSIGTSGGAGQFF. The CDR3 DNA is TGTGCCAGTAGTATCGGGACTAGCGGGGGGGCCGGGCAGTTCTTC.